This TCR beta chain appears in the sequencing data of a study of tissue T cells after allogeneic stem cell transplantation. Survey-depth TCRbeta CDR3 sequencing reported V/J genes and productive frequencies. The protocol was immunoSEQ multiplex PCR, while the TCRdb copy is restricted to in-frame clones and leaves out a portion. The repertoire holds about 48,000 clones, with 73% as singletons. This clone was counted a single time. What it binds is not known. The gene names here belong to mouse. The read stops 1 residue short of the end of the CDR3; the missing end is completed from the germline J gene. Other DNA sequences from this sample encode an identical CDR3 as well. Germline lookup yields CDR1 SNHLY and CDR2 FYNGKV (reference sequence). CDR3 length equals 15 residues. The V segment lost 2 bases and the J segment 0 bases; nucleotides outside the gene matches: 1. Notes on the study in general: The patient cohort was small and clinically heterogeneous, with limited sampling depth. Tissue-detected TCR repertoire was only partly captured by blood and spleen T cells. Within patients, tissue anatomy strongly shaped TCR repertoire composition.

This sequence originates from a pool of C57BL/6 mice in good health. The specimen was sorted cells pooled from one or two spleens. This sequence joins TRBV3 and TRBJ2-4, with 8 positions matching TRBD2. This CDR3 is CASSLLGGSQNTLYF. CDR3 DNA (partial): TGTGCCAGCAGCTTACTGGGGGGTAGTCAAAACACCTTGTAC. The full variable domain, in which reference TRBV3 and TRBJ2-4 provide the parts outside the CDR3, is GPKVLQIPSHQIIDMGQMVTLNCDPVSNHLYFYWYKQILGQQMEFLVNFYNGKVMEKSKLFKDQFSVERPDGSYFTLKIQPTALEDSAVYFCASSLLGGSQNTLYFGAGTRLSVL.